One and the same sample provided the 3 T cell receptor beta chains below, sequenced in a study of draining lymph node invasion in breast cancer. TCRdb processed the bulk RNA-seq reads anew with MiXCR; each CDR3 protein has one entry. The sample lists around 3,500 distinct CDR3 sequences; around 84% were seen once. The CD4+ CD45RA- CD25- gate defined the sorted memory conventional CD4 T cells. Input material: sorted memory CD4+ effector T cells from a lymph node. These receptors all stem from a female donor with luminal breast cancer.

The chain uses TRBV2 and TRBJ1-2, with TRBD1 as a possible D gene (5 bases). Germline CDR1 SNHLY, CDR2 FYNNEI. Between the trimmed V and J ends, which lost 6 bases and 0 bases, there was a span of 8 bases. CDR3 size: 13 residues. This chain's CDR3 is CASRGGSNYGYTF. CDR3 in DNA: TGTGCCAGCAGGGGGGGGTCTAACTATGGCTACACCTTC.

This clonotype was recorded a few times. The J gene is TRBJ1-2, the V gene TRBV5-5; D uncertain. V shed 0 bases and J shed 1 base, with 4 bases lying between them. Germline V CDR1 and CDR2: SGHKS, YYEKEE (reference sequence). CDR3 length equals 13 residues. In nucleotides, the CDR3 is TGTGCCAGCAGCTTGGCCCTTAACTATGGCTACACCTTC. This gives the protein CASSLALNYGYTF.

The V and J genes are TRBV5-1 and TRBJ2-5; D is perhaps TRBD2 (6 bases). With 4 bases removed from V and 2 bases from J, the gap between germline ends came to 9 bases. Looked up from germline, CDR1 is SGHRS and CDR2 is YFSETQ. This CDR3 contains 13 residues. CDR3 residues: CASSGEAQETQYF. The CDR3 coding sequence is TGCGCCAGCAGCGGGGAGGCACAAGAGACCCAGTACTTC.